This paragraph covers one T cell receptor (beta chain) sequence. The CDR3 goes on 3 residues after the read ends, and that part is filled in from the germline J gene. Generated by immunoSEQ multiplex PCR, the TCRdb table keeps only in-frame clones and is missing some. In all, the sample yields around 30,000 clones. The record originates from a study of T cells in women clearing cervical HPV infection. Looking at the study overall: Case blood was drawn when the lesion was first found; control blood after infection became undetectable.

The CDR3 runs 17 residues. CDR1 SGHRS and CDR2 YFSETQ come from the germline V gene. Losses at the gene ends were 4 bases for V and 7 bases for J; bases not matched to a gene: 14. The sequenced material came from blood buffy coat. The chain joins TRBV5-1 to TRBJ2-1; 10 bases match TRBD2. This clonotype was sampled from a woman between 18 and 70 years old with a cervical HPV16 infection that either progressed to CIN3+ or cleared (not recorded which). CDR3 in amino acids: CASSPLMASGRSNEQFF. The CDR3 DNA, read in part, is TGCGCCAGCAGCCCCCTAATGGCTAGCGGGAGAAGTAATGAG.